The 8 T cell receptor beta chains below were found in one sample sequenced in a study of memory CD4+ T cells and cytomegalovirus serostatus. Single viable CD3+CD4+CD8-CD45RO+ cells were sorted as the memory CD4+ T cells. This table comes from immunoSEQ multiplex PCR, and its TCRdb copy is limited to in-frame clones, with some not included. The sample carries tens of thousands of clones, around 78% recorded once. Sequences were obtained from memory CD4+ T cells from blood. The receptor set was obtained from an adult in good health and CMV-seronegative.

The V and J genes are TRBV11-3 and TRBJ2-5; TRBD2 might be the D (6 bases). The germline V and J ends were trimmed by 0 bases and 4 bases, with 12 bases remaining between them. The CDR3 has 15 residues. Germline CDR1 and CDR2: SGHNT and YENEEA. CDR3 sequence reads: CASSLDPGARETQYF. The CDR3 coding sequence is TGTGCCAGCAGCTTAGATCCGGGAGCTAGAGAGACCCAGTACTTC.

This clone was seen only a few times. The rearrangement links TRBV5-8 to TRBJ2-2, with unresolved D. The CDR3 contains 12 residues. CDR1 SGHTS and CDR2 YDEGEE come from the germline V gene. V lost 0 bases and J 6 bases, leaving 3 bases between the germline ends. Here the CDR3 reads CASSLVPGELFF. The CDR3 bases are TGTGCCAGCAGCTTGGTTCCCGGGGAGCTGTTTTTT.

The V and J genes are TRBV11-1 and TRBJ2-7, with D perhaps assigned TRBD1 or TRBD2 (5 bases each). Germline V gives CDR1 SGHAT, CDR2 FQDESV (reference sequence). The CDR3 spans 16 residues. V lost 4 bases and J 2 bases, leaving 18 bases between the germline ends. The CDR3 here is CASSSQPGAMTYEQYF. The CDR3 bases are TGTGCCAGCAGCTCTCAGCCCGGGGCGATGACCTACGAGCAGTACTTC.

The chain recombines TRBV30 with TRBJ1-2; D is uncertain. The CDR3 runs 14 residues. In germline, CDR1 is GTSNPN, CDR2 SVGIG (reference sequence). Trimming took off 3 bases at V and 5 bases at J, with 16 bases between the two ends. For the CDR3, the DNA is TGTGCCTGGAGCCTACAAAGCCAGGCTTATGGCTACACCTTC. Amino acid sequence: CAWSLQSQAYGYTF.

The chain links TRBV28 to TRBJ2-1, with 12 bases aligning to TRBD2. V was pared by 8 bases and J by 7 bases, with 12 bases of the junction left unmatched. CDR3 size: 16 residues. Germline CDR1 MDHEN, CDR2 SYDVKM. The chain's CDR3 is CASSTSGGRRLNEQFF. For the CDR3, the DNA is TGTGCCAGCTCGACTAGCGGGGGCCGCCGTCTGAATGAGCAGTTCTTC.

J is TRBJ2-1 and V is TRBV29-1; D is possibly TRBD2 (6 bases). This CDR3 is built from 12 residues. V was trimmed by 4 bases and J by 8 bases, leaving 12 bases between them. CDR1 is SQVTM and CDR2 is ANQGSEA in the germline V gene. DNA of the CDR3: TGCAGCGTTGCCGAGGGGAGGCATGAGCAGTTCTTC. It encodes CSVAEGRHEQFF.

This clone has only one observation. The chain employs TRBV9 and TRBJ2-3; no firm D call. The CDR3 loop spans 13 amino acids. Germline V gene lookup returns CDR1 SGDLS and CDR2 YYNGEE. V was trimmed by 0 bases and J by 3 bases, leaving 5 bases between them. This chain's CDR3 is CASSVGETDTQYF. CDR3 in DNA: TGTGCCAGCAGCGTAGGGGAAACAGATACGCAGTATTTT.

The table lists this clone with a few counts. This chain joins TRBV7-2 and TRBJ2-1; D call uncertain. Germline CDR1 and CDR2: SGHTA and FQGNSA. V was shortened by 5 bases and J by 7 bases, with 18 bases between the two germline ends. The CDR3 totals 15 residues. This CDR3 reads CASSPDHLIGNEQFF. CDR3 sequence (DNA): TGTGCCAGCAGCCCAGATCACCTAATAGGAAATGAGCAGTTCTTC.